A selection of T cell receptor beta chains follows, all from one sample in a study of T cells in Graves' hyperthyroidism and ophthalmopathy. TCRdb fed the multiplex PCR reads into MiXCR, producing one record per CDR3 protein. The sample shows nearly 750,000 distinct CDR3 sequences, approximately 40% of them seen only once. The sample was blood. Every receptor here comes from a woman in her forties with Graves' hyperthyroidism. Both conserved end residues are part of each CDR3. Each record gives: J gene, V gene, clone size, D gene, CDR3 DNA, CDR3 protein. The D gene is left open where the match is weak. The size field is filled for only some rows; it gives once, few, many or a size class.

>TRBJ2-7|TRBV7-2|.|TRBD1
TGTGCCAGCAGCTTAACACCGGCGCAGGGGGACGAGCAGTACTTC
CASSLTPAQGDEQYF
>TRBJ2-6|TRBV2|many|TRBD1
TGTGCCAGCAGCCGGGACAGGATGTCTGGGGCCAACGTCCTGACTTTC
CASSRDRMSGANVLTF
>TRBJ2-6|TRBV20-1|many|.
TGCAGTGCTAGAGCAGGAGCAGGGGCCAACGTCCTGACTTTC
CSARAGAGANVLTF
>TRBJ2-5|TRBV7-2|.|TRBD2
TGTGCCAGCAGCGCACTAGCGGGTGGACTAGAGACCCAGTACTTC
CASSALAGGLETQYF
>TRBJ2-2|TRBV27|few|.
TGTGCCAGCAGTTCGATCGGGACACCCGGGGAGCTGTTTTTT
CASSSIGTPGELFF
>TRBJ2-2|TRBV5-1|few|TRBD1
TGCGCCAGCAGCTCCCGACAGGGTCCGGTCACCGGGGAGCTGTTTTTT
CASSSRQGPVTGELFF
>TRBJ2-5|TRBV5-1|few|.
TGCGCCAGCAGCTTGGCGGCGGTGTACCAAGAGACCCAGTACTTC
CASSLAAVYQETQYF
>TRBJ2-1|TRBV9|.|.
TGTGCCAGCAGCGTAGACCCGGCGGGCGAGCAGTTCTTC
CASSVDPAGEQFF
>TRBJ1-5|TRBV7-6|.|.
TGTGCCAGCAGCCTCCAAGAGACCCAGCATTTT
CASSLQETQHF
>TRBJ1-3|TRBV6-5|.|TRBD1
TGTGCCAGCAGACCCGGACAGGGCGGCACAACTGGAAACACCATATATTTT
CASRPGQGGTTGNTIYF
>TRBJ2-7|TRBV19|many|TRBD1
TGTGCCAGTTCTTACCGGGACAGCGACTACGAGCAGTACTTC
CASSYRDSDYEQYF
>TRBJ1-3|TRBV29-1|many|.
TGCAGCGCCCTAATCACAGGGCTTGGAAACACCATATATTTT
CSALITGLGNTIYF
>TRBJ1-6|TRBV7-9|.|TRBD1
TGTGCCAGCCGGAGTAGCGGGACAGTGGATTCACCCCTCCACTTT
CASRSSGTVDSPLHF
>TRBJ1-4|TRBV20-1|many|TRBD1
TGCAGTGCTGGGACAGGGTTGACTAATGAAAAACTGTTTTTT
CSAGTGLTNEKLFF
>TRBJ2-1|TRBV19|.|.
TGTGCCAGTAGTATAGTGGGGTATGAGCAGTTCTTC
CASSIVGYEQFF
>TRBJ2-7|TRBV5-5|few|TRBD2
TGTGCCAGCAGCTTGGGACTAGCCGCAGTCAACGAGCAGTACTTC
CASSLGLAAVNEQYF
>TRBJ1-2|TRBV12-3/TRBV12-4|few|.
TGTGCCAGCCACTCCAGTGGAAAAAGCTATGGCTACACCTTC
CASHSSGKSYGYTF
>TRBJ2-7|TRBV7-6|.|TRBD1
TGTGCCAGCAGCTTAGGGCAGGGGGTGGTGCATTACGAGCAGTACTTC
CASSLGQGVVHYEQYF
>TRBJ1-1|TRBV2|many|.
TGTGCCAGCAGTGAACTGTGGGAAGGGGCTTTCTTT
CASSELWEGAFF
>TRBJ2-5|TRBV10-3|many|TRBD1
TGTGCCATCAGTGAGTCGACCGGAGGACAGGGGGGAGAGACCCAGTACTTC
CAISESTGGQGGETQYF
>TRBJ1-5|TRBV19|many|TRBD1
TGTGCCAGTTTTGACAGGGTGGGCAATCAGCCCCAGCATTTT
CASFDRVGNQPQHF
>TRBJ2-5|TRBV9|many|.
TGTGCCACCTCAAAAGGCTTGACTCAAGGGGAGACCCAGTACTTC
CATSKGLTQGETQYF
>TRBJ1-2|TRBV6-5|.|.
TGTGCCAGCAGTTACTCGGCAGGGGTCGGCTACACCTTC
CASSYSAGVGYTF
>TRBJ1-5|TRBV10-3|few|.
TGTGCCAGCAGCCCCGCAGGGCCAAGCAATCAGCCCCAGCATTTT
CASSPAGPSNQPQHF
>TRBJ2-7|TRBV7-9|.|.
TGTGCCAGCAGCCCAGGGGGGATTTTTTGGGAGCAGTACTTC
CASSPGGIFWEQYF
>TRBJ1-1|TRBV7-6|many|.
TGTGCCAGCAGCTTGGAGGGGCGTTTGGGCACTGAAGCTTTCTTT
CASSLEGRLGTEAFF
>TRBJ2-1|TRBV7-8|.|.
TGTGCCAGCAGCTTGACCCCGAGGCGGAGTTCTCTCGACGATGAGCAGTTCTTC
CASSLTPRRSSLDDEQFF
>TRBJ2-5|TRBV24-1|.|TRBD1
TGTGCCACCAGTGGGAGGACAGGGGGACAAGAGACCCAGTACTTC
CATSGRTGGQETQYF
>TRBJ2-2|TRBV5-5|.|TRBD2
TGTGCCAGCAGCCTCCGGGACTACTACACCGGGGAGCTGTTTTTT
CASSLRDYYTGELFF
>TRBJ1-2|TRBV24-1|.|TRBD1
TGTGCCACCAGTTCCCTCGGGACAGGGGAGTCTGGCTACACCTTC
CATSSLGTGESGYTF
>TRBJ2-2|TRBV7-3|.|.
TGTGCCTGCAGCCGCGGGGCCGACACCGGGGAGCTGTTTTTT
CACSRGADTGELFF
>TRBJ2-3|TRBV7-9|many|.
TGTGCCAGCAGCTTCCAGGGTGGGACAGATACGCAGTATTTT
CASSFQGGTDTQYF
>TRBJ1-5|TRBV19|many|.
TGTGCCAGTAGTATGGCCAGCAATCAGCCCCAGCATTTT
CASSMASNQPQHF
>TRBJ1-2|TRBV7-2|many|.
TGTGCCAGCAGCTCCGACACCTATGGCTACACCTTC
CASSSDTYGYTF
>TRBJ1-1|TRBV7-9|many|.
TGTGCCAGCAGCTTATCTCGGGGGACGAACACTGAAGCTTTCTTT
CASSLSRGTNTEAFF
>TRBJ1-1|TRBV19|few|.
TGTGCCAGTAGTATTCTCGGGTGGGCTGAAGCTTTCTTT
CASSILGWAEAFF
>TRBJ1-2|TRBV7-8|many|.
TGTGCCAGCAGCTTAGCGCAGGGAGGCTATGGCTACACCTTC
CASSLAQGGYGYTF
>TRBJ1-6|TRBV20-1|.|.
TGCAGTGCTAGGGACAGCAATTCACCCCTCCACTTT
CSARDSNSPLHF
>TRBJ2-5|TRBV7-9|many|.
TGTGCCAGCAGTTTAAACGGACTACTTCGGGAGACCCAGTACTTC
CASSLNGLLRETQYF
>TRBJ2-6|TRBV10-2|many|.
TGCGCCACCGAACGGGGAGGGGGGGCCTTTGCGGGGGCCAACGTCCTGACTTTC
CATERGGGAFAGANVLTF
>TRBJ2-2|TRBV24-1|many|.
TGTGCCACCAGCGGGACAAACGCGAACACCGGGGAGCTGTTTTTT
CATSGTNANTGELFF
>TRBJ1-2|TRBV9|many|TRBD1
TGTGCCAGCAGATCGACAGGGGAGAATGGCTACACCTTC
CASRSTGENGYTF
>TRBJ1-2|TRBV9|many|.
TGTGCCAGCAGCGTAACCGATAGGGACCCGGGGAGGTATGGCTACACCTTC
CASSVTDRDPGRYGYTF
>TRBJ2-5|TRBV25-1|many|.
TGTGCCAGCAGTGAATTTGCCGGTGGAGAGACCCAGTACTTC
CASSEFAGGETQYF
>TRBJ1-6|TRBV19|many|.
TGTGCCAGTAGTACTCAGGGAGTAGGAAATTCACCCCTCCACTTT
CASSTQGVGNSPLHF
>TRBJ1-3|TRBV19|.|.
TGTGCCAGTAGTCCAATGGCAGCACTCTCTGGAAACACCATATATTTT
CASSPMAALSGNTIYF
>TRBJ2-5|TRBV5-4|few|.
TGTGCCAGCAGCTCTGTAGCGGAAGAGACCCAGTACTTC
CASSSVAEETQYF
>TRBJ1-2|TRBV2|.|TRBD1
TGTGCCAGCAGTCCCAGGGGGAATACATACGGCTACACCTTC
CASSPRGNTYGYTF
>TRBJ2-7|TRBV7-6|few|.
TGTGCCAGCAGCTCTCCGGGACATGCCTTCTACGAGCAGTACTTC
CASSSPGHAFYEQYF
>TRBJ2-1|TRBV20-1|.|.
TGCAGTGCTAGACTGACTCTCACGGGCAATGAGCAGTTCTTC
CSARLTLTGNEQFF
>TRBJ2-2|TRBV7-9|.|.
TGTGCCAGCAGCTCGGGACCAATTAACACCGGGGAGCTGTTTTTT
CASSSGPINTGELFF
>TRBJ1-4|TRBV2|many|.
TGTGCCAGCATGGGAGGGGTCGTAACTAATGAAAAACTGTTTTTT
CASMGGVVTNEKLFF
>TRBJ1-5|TRBV13|few|.
TGTGCCAGCAGCTCGAGTCCGTCCAATCAGCCCCAGCATTTT
CASSSSPSNQPQHF
>TRBJ2-7|TRBV29-1|.|TRBD1
TGCAGCGTGTGGGAACGACGACAGGGGTTGCTCCACGAGCAGTACTTC
CSVWERRQGLLHEQYF
>TRBJ1-1|TRBV5-1|.|TRBD1
TGCGCCAGCAGCACATCCGGGACAGGGGCAATTACTGAAGCTTTCTTT
CASSTSGTGAITEAFF
>TRBJ1-2|TRBV28|.|.
TGTGCCAGCAACCTAGGGGGGTATGGCTACACCTTC
CASNLGGYGYTF
>TRBJ2-7|TRBV25-1|.|.
TGTGCCAGCAGTGATGAAAAGGTTCCCGAGCAGTACTTC
CASSDEKVPEQYF
>TRBJ1-1|TRBV7-8|.|.
TGTGCCAGCAGCCTTCGGACAGACATATTGGGGGGAGCTTTCTTT
CASSLRTDILGGAFF
>TRBJ1-1|TRBV29-1|many|.
TGCAGCGTTGGGGGAGAGATTGGAGCTTTCTTT
CSVGGEIGAFF